This is a list of T cell receptor beta chains from one sample in a study of blood T cell repertoires in COVID-19. This table comes from immunoSEQ multiplex PCR, and its TCRdb copy is limited to in-frame clones, with some not included. The data show about 260,000 clones, with 88% seen just once and roughly 1.2% held by the top ten. The sample consisted of PBMCs or T cells enriched from blood (not recorded which). Receptors were obtained from a middle-aged woman with acute COVID-19. The CDR3 runs from the conserved cysteine through the conserved F or W. Fields, in order: J gene, CDR3 length, V gene, D gene, clone size, CDR3 protein, CDR3 DNA. D genes are given only for firm matches. Only some rows state a clone size, as once, few, many or a class for expanded clones.

j_call: TRBJ2-2; cdr3_length: 14; v_call: TRBV11-2; d_call: NA; clone_size: NA; cdr3_aa: CASSPLPGFGELFF; cdr3_nt: TGTGCCAGCAGCCCCCTCCCGGGGTTCGGGGAGCTGTTTTTT
j_call: TRBJ2-1; cdr3_length: 15; v_call: TRBV7-2; d_call: NA; clone_size: NA; cdr3_aa: CASSRTGSSYNEQFF; cdr3_nt: TGTGCCAGCAGCCGGACGGGAAGCTCCTACAATGAGCAGTTCTTC
j_call: TRBJ1-2; cdr3_length: 15; v_call: TRBV24-1; d_call: TRBD1; clone_size: NA; cdr3_aa: CATSDGQAINYGYTF; cdr3_nt: TGTGCCACCAGTGACGGACAGGCCATAAACTATGGCTACACCTTC
j_call: TRBJ1-4; cdr3_length: 15; v_call: TRBV30; d_call: TRBD1; clone_size: NA; cdr3_aa: CAWSGTGGAGEKLFF; cdr3_nt: TGTGCCTGGAGTGGAACAGGGGGCGCAGGGGAAAAACTGTTTTTT
j_call: TRBJ1-2; cdr3_length: 14; v_call: TRBV27; d_call: NA; clone_size: NA; cdr3_aa: CASSYGGQPYGYTF; cdr3_nt: TGTGCCAGCAGTTACGGCGGGCAGCCATATGGCTACACCTTC
j_call: TRBJ1-2; cdr3_length: 22; v_call: TRBV28; d_call: NA; clone_size: NA; cdr3_aa: CASSSRVYGEKRLEAFLYGYTF; cdr3_nt: TGTGCCAGCAGTTCACGGGTGTATGGCGAGAAGAGACTCGAGGCTTTTCTCTATGGCTACACCTTC
j_call: TRBJ1-5; cdr3_length: 16; v_call: TRBV15; d_call: TRBD1; clone_size: NA; cdr3_aa: CATSRGQGYSNQPQHF; cdr3_nt: TGTGCCACCAGCAGGGGACAGGGGTATAGCAATCAGCCCCAGCATTTT
j_call: TRBJ2-7; cdr3_length: 13; v_call: TRBV28; d_call: TRBD2; clone_size: NA; cdr3_aa: CASGLAGGLEQYF; cdr3_nt: TGTGCCAGCGGACTAGCGGGGGGACTCGAGCAGTACTTC
j_call: TRBJ1-2; cdr3_length: 15; v_call: TRBV7-9; d_call: NA; clone_size: NA; cdr3_aa: CASSLQGASPYGYTF; cdr3_nt: TGTGCCAGCAGCTTACAAGGGGCCTCCCCCTATGGCTACACCTTC
j_call: TRBJ1-5; cdr3_length: 15; v_call: TRBV19; d_call: TRBD1; clone_size: NA; cdr3_aa: CASSSQTGDNQPQHF; cdr3_nt: TGTGCCAGTAGTAGCCAGACAGGGGACAATCAGCCCCAGCATTTT
j_call: TRBJ2-1; cdr3_length: 11; v_call: TRBV28; d_call: NA; clone_size: NA; cdr3_aa: CASSLYNEQFF; cdr3_nt: TGTGCCAGCAGTCTTTATAATGAGCAGTTCTTC
j_call: TRBJ2-4; cdr3_length: 16; v_call: TRBV28; d_call: TRBD1; clone_size: NA; cdr3_aa: CATRQGAFRAKNIQYF; cdr3_nt: TGTGCCACCCGACAGGGGGCCTTTCGGGCCAAAAACATTCAGTACTTC
j_call: TRBJ1-1; cdr3_length: 14; v_call: TRBV10-2; d_call: NA; clone_size: once; cdr3_aa: CASSDGRQDTEAFF; cdr3_nt: TGCGCCAGCAGTGATGGGAGGCAGGACACTGAAGCTTTCTTT
j_call: TRBJ1-5; cdr3_length: 15; v_call: TRBV7-8; d_call: NA; clone_size: NA; cdr3_aa: CASSLAQGRGQPQHF; cdr3_nt: TGTGCCAGCAGCTTAGCGCAGGGGAGAGGTCAGCCCCAGCATTTT
j_call: TRBJ2-1; cdr3_length: 15; v_call: TRBV7-8; d_call: TRBD2; clone_size: NA; cdr3_aa: CASSPNPGLAFEQFF; cdr3_nt: TGTGCCAGCAGCCCGAATCCGGGACTAGCTTTTGAGCAGTTCTTC
j_call: TRBJ2-7; cdr3_length: 16; v_call: TRBV27; d_call: TRBD2; clone_size: NA; cdr3_aa: CASSTLAGGPIYEQYF; cdr3_nt: TGTGCCAGCAGTACCCTGGCGGGAGGCCCAATCTACGAGCAGTACTTC
j_call: TRBJ1-5; cdr3_length: 15; v_call: TRBV27; d_call: NA; clone_size: NA; cdr3_aa: CASSYTGLVDQPQHF; cdr3_nt: TGTGCCAGCAGTTACACAGGGTTGGTCGATCAGCCCCAGCATTTT
j_call: TRBJ2-1; cdr3_length: 15; v_call: TRBV5-5; d_call: NA; clone_size: NA; cdr3_aa: CASSFSRGSYNEQFF; cdr3_nt: TGTGCCAGCAGCTTTAGTCGGGGGAGTTACAATGAGCAGTTCTTC
j_call: TRBJ2-1; cdr3_length: 15; v_call: TRBV5-1; d_call: NA; clone_size: NA; cdr3_aa: CASSLESVPGDEQFF; cdr3_nt: TGCGCCAGCAGCTTGGAGTCGGTTCCCGGGGATGAGCAGTTCTTC
j_call: TRBJ2-5; cdr3_length: 16; v_call: TRBV18; d_call: TRBD2; clone_size: NA; cdr3_aa: CASSPPGTSGSETQYF; cdr3_nt: TGTGCCAGCTCACCACCTGGGACTAGCGGGAGTGAGACCCAGTACTTC
j_call: TRBJ2-2; cdr3_length: 16; v_call: TRBV24-1; d_call: TRBD2; clone_size: NA; cdr3_aa: CATSDPSSGNTGELFF; cdr3_nt: TGTGCCACCAGTGATCCCTCTAGCGGGAACACCGGGGAGCTGTTTTTT
j_call: TRBJ2-1; cdr3_length: 14; v_call: TRBV19; d_call: NA; clone_size: NA; cdr3_aa: CASSLNGVDNEQFF; cdr3_nt: TGTGCCAGTAGTCTGAACGGGGTGGACAATGAGCAGTTCTTC